The 27 T cell receptor beta chains below come from one sample, sequenced in a study of cytomegalovirus exposure and HLA in healthy donors. Primers for the PCR totalled 60 Vbeta and 13 Jbeta. TCRdb keeps only in-frame clones here, not all; method: immunoSEQ multiplex PCR. The sample has nearly 110,000 clones, over 60% seen once. The source material was PBMCs. These TCRs come from a male donor in good health and CMV-seronegative.

This chain uses TRBV9 with TRBJ1-1; tentative D call: TRBD1 (6 bases). This CDR3 contains 16 residues. V lost 0 bases and J lost 2, with 14 bases in between. The germline V gene has CDR1 SGDLS and CDR2 YYNGEE. The CDR3 DNA follows: TGTGCCAGCAGCGTAGCTAGTCAGGGGTCAAACACTGAAGCTTTCTTT. Amino acid sequence: CASSVASQGSNTEAFF. Based on the CDR3 plus reference TRBV9 and TRBJ1-1, the full variable domain is DSGVTQTPKHLITATGQRVTLRCSPRSGDLSVYWYQQSLDQGLQFLIQYYNGEERAKGNILERFSAQQFPDLHSELNLSSLELGDSALYFCASSVASQGSNTEAFFGQGTRLTVV.

This sequence joins TRBV27 and TRBJ2-3, with 9 positions matching TRBD2. Germline V gives CDR1 MNHEY, CDR2 SMNVEV (reference sequence). The CDR3 consists of 16 residues. With 4 bases clipped from V and 5 bases from J, the junction kept 10 bases outside the gene matches. The chain's CDR3 is CASSYGVAGAGDTQYF. The CDR3, as DNA: TGTGCCAGCAGTTATGGGGTAGCGGGGGCAGGAGATACGCAGTATTTT.

This chain connects TRBV7-9 to TRBJ1-4; D not certain. CDR1 SEHNR and CDR2 FQNEAQ come from the germline V gene (reference sequence). V dropped 1 base and J dropped 5 bases, with 2 bases sitting between them. The CDR3 totals 12 residues. The CDR3 DNA reads TGTGCCAGCAGCTTAGTAAATGAAAAACTGTTTTTT. Its translation: CASSLVNEKLFF.

In this sample, this clone turned up once. The V call is TRBV19, the J call TRBJ2-3; D gene ambiguous. The germline V gene has CDR1 LNHDA and CDR2 SQIVND (reference sequence). The ends were cut back, 3 bases at V and 4 bases at J, with 14 bases in the middle. This CDR3 spans 15 amino acids. The CDR3 sequence is CASSIKRESSDTQYF. The CDR3 DNA follows: TGTGCCAGTAGTATTAAGCGTGAGTCTTCAGATACGCAGTATTTT.

This rearrangement joins TRBV30 to TRBJ2-5; possible D gene TRBD1, 5 bases. From germline, CDR1 is GTSNPN and CDR2 SVGIG (reference sequence). The CDR3 is made up of 15 amino acids. Trimming removed 5 bases at V and 6 bases at J, with 22 bases between. The DNA for the CDR3 is TGTGCCTGGCAACAGTGGGGCGTACGATGGAAGACCCAGTACTTC. Residues: CAWQQWGVRWKTQYF.

The rearrangement joins TRBV6-6 to TRBJ2-5, with 7 bases identical to TRBD2. The last part of the DNA fits TRBJ2-7 better; the J call may be wrong. This CDR3 has 14 amino acids. CDR1 is MNHNY, CDR2 SVGAGI, per germline (reference sequence). CDR3 nucleotide sequence: TGTGCCAGCAGTTACGCCGGGGGGTCCTACGAGCAGTACTTC. It translates to CASSYAGGSYEQYF.

This chain joins TRBV5-1 and TRBJ1-1, with a possible D match to TRBD1 (5 bases). CDR1 and CDR2 (germline): SGHRS, YFSETQ. The germline V and J ends were trimmed by 4 bases and 1 base, with 11 bases remaining between them. The CDR3 length is 14 residues. The DNA for the CDR3 is TGCGCCAGCAGCCTGCGGGGGAAGAACACTGAAGCTTTCTTT. Amino acid sequence: CASSLRGKNTEAFF.

The chain has TRBV28 and TRBJ2-7, with 12 bases identical to TRBD2. The junction had 5 bases not matched to a gene; V was cut back by 4 bases and J by 4 bases. The CDR3 totals 15 residues. Germline V gives CDR1 MDHEN, CDR2 SYDVKM. This chain's CDR3 is CASSSGLAGKYEQYF. The CDR3 DNA sequence: TGTGCCAGCAGTTCCGGACTAGCGGGAAAGTACGAGCAGTACTTC.

The DNA for the CDR3 is TGCAGCGTTTTGCCGGGAGAGGCCTACGAGCAGTACTTC. As protein: CSVLPGEAYEQYF. The rearrangement links TRBV29-1 to TRBJ2-7; a possible D gene is TRBD2 (6 bases). V lost 5 bases and J lost 2, with 13 bases in between. The CDR3 contains 13 residues. Germline loops: CDR1 SQVTM, CDR2 ANQGSEA.

The table lists this clone with a count of one. This chain connects TRBV19 to TRBJ2-2, with 7 bases fitting TRBD2. V lost 5 bases to trimming and J lost 5 bases; unmatched junction nucleotides: 14. Germline V lookup: CDR1 LNHDA, CDR2 SQIVND (reference sequence). This CDR3 contains 17 residues. The CDR3 reads CASSRLLAPEDTGELFF. Here the CDR3 DNA reads TGTGCCAGTAGTCGATTACTAGCGCCAGAGGATACCGGGGAGCTGTTTTTT.

CDR3: CASSPMRQITSGANVLTF. CDR3 sequence (DNA): TGTGCCAGCTCACCAATGAGACAAATAACCTCTGGGGCCAACGTCCTGACTTTC. The rearrangement links TRBV18 to TRBJ2-6; D gene ambiguous. The germline gives CDR1 KGHSH, CDR2 LQKENI. This CDR3 has 18 residues. With 2 bases removed from V and 0 bases from J, the gap between germline ends came to 14 bases.

J is TRBJ2-1 and V is TRBV2, with 9 bases identical to TRBD1. After removal of 0 bases from V and 15 bases from J, the junction contained 6 bases not matched to a gene. The germline V gene encodes CDR1 SNHLY and CDR2 FYNNEI. This CDR3 is 13 amino acids long. This chain's CDR3 is CASSEAAGTGRFF. In nucleotides, the CDR3 is TGTGCCAGCAGTGAAGCCGCCGGGACAGGGCGGTTCTTC.

J is TRBJ2-6 and V is TRBV25-1; 8 nucleotides agree with TRBD1. V lost 4 bases to trimming and J lost 0 bases; unmatched junction nucleotides: 8. The CDR3 spans 18 residues. Germline CDR1 MGHDK, CDR2 SYGVNS. The CDR3 DNA sequence: TGTGCCAGCAGTGCTTCGGACAGGGTGAACTCTGGGGCCAACGTCCTGACTTTC. Residues: CASSASDRVNSGANVLTF.

V is TRBV6-1 and J is TRBJ1-4, with D possibly TRBD1 on 6 matching bases. CDR1 and CDR2 (germline): MNHNS, SASEGT. The CDR3 has 15 residues. Trimming removed 6 bases at V and 0 bases at J, with 11 bases between. The CDR3 DNA reads TGTGCCAGCAGCTTAGACAGGACAACTAATGAAAAACTGTTTTTT. It yields the protein CASSLDRTTNEKLFF.

The chain recombines TRBV29-1 with TRBJ2-5; 7 bases are a match to TRBD2. The DNA matches TRBJ2-7 better at its end, which makes the J call doubtful. The germline gives CDR1 SQVTM, CDR2 ANQGSEA. The CDR3 consists of 12 residues. The CDR3 protein is CSALGGLSEQYF. The CDR3 DNA is TGCAGCGCCTTGGGAGGGTTGAGCGAGCAGTACTTC.

This chain joins TRBV5-1 and TRBJ2-2; D uncertain. Germline V gene sequence: CDR1 SGHRS, CDR2 YFSETQ. Trimming took 0 bases from V and 7 from J, leaving 7 bases between them. This CDR3 comprises 13 residues. CDR3 DNA: TGCGCCAGCAGCTTGGTAGTTATCGGGGAGCTGTTTTTT. Its translation: CASSLVVIGELFF.

This chain connects TRBV5-1 to TRBJ2-5; D not resolved. The germline V and J ends were trimmed by 2 bases and 5 bases, with 4 bases remaining between them. Germline lookup yields CDR1 SGHRS and CDR2 YFSETQ. The CDR3 loop spans 11 amino acids. CDR3 sequence: CASSLEETQYF. Here the CDR3 DNA reads TGCGCCAGCAGCTTAGAGGAGACCCAGTACTTC.

V is TRBV14 and J is TRBJ2-7; 8 bases are shared with TRBD1. V lost 5 bases to trimming and J lost 3 bases; unmatched junction nucleotides: 9. Germline assignment: CDR1 SGHDN and CDR2 FVKESK. The CDR3 is 15 amino acids. The CDR3 protein is CASSDQQGVIYEQYF. In DNA form, the CDR3 reads TGTGCCAGCAGCGATCAACAGGGGGTAATCTACGAGCAGTACTTC.

The J gene is TRBJ2-4, the V gene TRBV19, with 7 bases lining up with TRBD1. This CDR3 is built from 15 residues. V shed 6 bases and J 1 base; nucleotides not matched to a gene: 6. Per the germline V gene, CDR1 is LNHDA and CDR2 is SQIVND (reference sequence). The CDR3 loop reads CASRTTGLAKNIQYF. CDR3 sequence (DNA): TGTGCCAGTAGGACGACAGGGTTGGCCAAAAACATTCAGTACTTC.

The V call is TRBV7-8, the J call TRBJ2-1; 7 nucleotides agree with TRBD1. V lost 4 bases, J lost 6 bases, and 6 bases stayed unmatched. Germline CDR1 reads SGHVS; CDR2 reads FQNEAQ. This CDR3 has 14 residues. The CDR3 sequence: CASSSRQGGNEQFF. The CDR3 DNA is TGTGCCAGCAGCTCGAGACAGGGTGGCAATGAGCAGTTCTTC.

The rearrangement joins TRBV15 to TRBJ2-3, with 7 bases identical to TRBD2. This CDR3 is built from 16 residues. The V gene's germline CDR1 is LNHNV and CDR2 YYDKDF (reference sequence). Trimming at V came to 0 bases and at J to 4 bases, leaving 7 bases not matched to a gene. CDR3 sequence: CATSREYGGSPDTQYF. CDR3 nucleotide sequence: TGTGCCACCAGCAGAGAATACGGCGGGAGCCCAGATACGCAGTATTTT.

The gene calls are TRBV7-9 and TRBJ1-1, with D possibly matching TRBD1 (5 bases). Germline V CDR1 and CDR2: SEHNR, FQNEAQ (reference sequence). This CDR3 spans 14 amino acids. The V end lost 5 bases, the J end lost 5 bases, and 15 bases lay between the germline ends. The CDR3 nucleotides are TGTGCCAGCAGCCCAACCACAGGTTGGACTGAAGCTTTCTTT. Its translation: CASSPTTGWTEAFF.

V and J are TRBV15 and TRBJ1-1, with 8 bases identical to TRBD1. V gave up 3 bases and J gave up 1 base; unmatched junction bases: 4. The CDR3 covers 15 residues. Germline V gene sequence: CDR1 LNHNV, CDR2 YYDKDF (reference sequence). CDR3: CATSRGGTGNTEAFF. In DNA form, the CDR3 reads TGTGCCACCAGCAGGGGTGGGACAGGGAACACTGAAGCTTTCTTT.

The gene calls are TRBV7-9 and TRBJ2-7; D uncertain. The germline V gene encodes CDR1 SEHNR and CDR2 FQNEAQ (reference sequence). The germline V and J ends were trimmed by 3 bases and 1 base, with 4 bases remaining between them. The CDR3 is made up of 12 amino acids. The CDR3 coding sequence is TGTGCCAGCAGCTTTGTATCCTACGAGCAGTACTTC. Translating it yields CASSFVSYEQYF.

This rearrangement joins TRBV19 to TRBJ2-2; D not certain. The CDR3 has 14 amino acids. The V end lost 6 bases, the J end lost 4 bases, and 12 bases lay between the germline ends. CDR1 is LNHDA and CDR2 is SQIVND in the germline V gene (reference sequence). In DNA, the CDR3 is TGTGCCAGTAGCGAATACAGTATCACCGGGGAGCTGTTTTTT. Amino acid sequence: CASSEYSITGELFF.

This clone has only a few counts. The chain is built from TRBV7-9 and TRBJ1-4; D may be TRBD1 (6 bases). Germline CDR1 and CDR2: SEHNR and FQNEAQ (reference sequence). This CDR3 is built from 12 residues. Trimming stripped 3 bases from V and 12 bases from J, with 11 bases between. Here the CDR3 reads CASSLQGQQLFF. In nucleotides, the CDR3 is TGTGCCAGCAGCTTGCAGGGGCAACAACTGTTTTTT. The full variable domain, with the rest looked up from reference TRBV7-9 and TRBJ1-4, is DTGVSQNPRHKITKRGQNVTFRCDPISEHNRLYWYRQTLGQGPEFLTYFQNEAQLEKSRLLSDRFSAERPKGSFSTLEIQRTEQGDSAMYLCASSLQGQQLFFGSGTQLSVL.

V gene TRBV7-2 combines with J gene TRBJ2-7, with 7 bases fitting TRBD1. Germline V gene sequence: CDR1 SGHTA, CDR2 FQGNSA. CDR3 size: 12 residues. Trimming removed 2 bases from V and 9 bases from J; junction bases left unmatched: 4. CDR3 DNA: TGTGCCAGCAGCTTAAGGGACAGCGGGCAGTACTTC. Amino acid sequence: CASSLRDSGQYF.